This T cell receptor (beta chain) comes out of a study of blood T cells in healthy people across ages. There are a few counts of this clonotype. The V gene's germline CDR1 is MNHEY and CDR2 SVGAGI. The CDR3 runs to 15 residues. The V end lost 4 bases, the J end lost 2 bases, and 12 bases lay between the germline ends. A J-beta primer mix and a sample-barcoded 5' primer were used in a second PCR of about 7 to 12 cycles. The authors tagged each cDNA molecule using a template-switch adaptor with 12 random nucleotides. In TCRdb, the 5' RACE reads were re-called with MiXCR into one record per CDR3 protein. The repertoire holds 600,000 to 850,000 distinct CDR3 sequences, with 20% to 30% as singletons. A minimum of 5 micrograms of total RNA was extracted per sample. In addition, the sample was reused for a study of T cells of mothers and their children.

Material: blood. This receptor was identified in a boy between 5 and 17 years old in good health. V and J are TRBV6-5 and TRBJ2-1, with D possibly being TRBD2 (6 bases). The CDR3 spells CASSSGTPTYNEQFF. The CDR3 nucleotides are TGTGCCAGCAGTTCCGGGACTCCAACCTACAATGAGCAGTTCTTC.